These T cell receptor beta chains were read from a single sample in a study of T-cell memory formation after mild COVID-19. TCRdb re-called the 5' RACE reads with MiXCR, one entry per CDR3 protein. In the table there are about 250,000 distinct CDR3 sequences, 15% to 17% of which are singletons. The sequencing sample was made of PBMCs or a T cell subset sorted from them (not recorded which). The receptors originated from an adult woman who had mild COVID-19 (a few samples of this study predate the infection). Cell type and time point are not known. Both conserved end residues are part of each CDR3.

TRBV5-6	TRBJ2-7	CASSLYGPTGYEQYF
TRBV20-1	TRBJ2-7	CSATGEAGRTYEQYF
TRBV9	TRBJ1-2	CASSGPGADGYTF
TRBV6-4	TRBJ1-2	CASSEGGGQTSSNYGYTF
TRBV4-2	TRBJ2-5	CASSQDWGRARETQYF
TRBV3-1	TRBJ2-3	CASSQPGQGITDTQYF
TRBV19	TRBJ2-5	CASSATDQETQYF
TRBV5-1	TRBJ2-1	CASSWDRLSPNPIYNEQFF
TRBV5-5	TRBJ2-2	CASDYGTLISTGELFF
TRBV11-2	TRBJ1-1	CASKLSRSQHEAFF
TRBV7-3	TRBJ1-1	CASSLTPGAGTEAFF
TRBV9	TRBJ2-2	CASSKTPGLAGGAITGELFF
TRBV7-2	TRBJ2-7	CASSPPGGGRQYF
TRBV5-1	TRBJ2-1	CASSFGGRYSYNEQFF
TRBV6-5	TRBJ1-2	CASRTPGQGTYGYTF
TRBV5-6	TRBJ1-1	CASSFGRDTEAFF
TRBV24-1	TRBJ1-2	CATSDPRTGGSLGYTF
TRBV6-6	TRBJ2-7	CASSSGLASTYEQYF
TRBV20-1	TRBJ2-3	CSARDIRGPAIVRDTQYF
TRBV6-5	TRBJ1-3	CASRAGNTIYF
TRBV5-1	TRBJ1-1	CASSRMTGGAVGTEAFF
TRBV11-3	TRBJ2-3	CASSLDATDTQYF
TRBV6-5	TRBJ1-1	CASTLIAGALNTEAFF
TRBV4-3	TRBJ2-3	CASSQARSDTQYF
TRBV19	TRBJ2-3	CASSIWDTQYF
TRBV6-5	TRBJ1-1	CASSTLDRGKSEAFF
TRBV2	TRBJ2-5	CASQVGRYQETQYF
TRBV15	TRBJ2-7	CATSLSGVGYEQYF
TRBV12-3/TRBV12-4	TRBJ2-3	CASSLSYTQYF
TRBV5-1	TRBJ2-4	CASSQDRTETYF
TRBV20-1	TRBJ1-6	CSARDPGQGLSPNSPLHF
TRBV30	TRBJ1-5	CALKGGDGQPQHF
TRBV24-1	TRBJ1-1	CATKGPTNTEAFF
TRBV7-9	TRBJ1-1	CASSLETGVMREAFF
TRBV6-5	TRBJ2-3	CASSYSPFDPRLARQYF
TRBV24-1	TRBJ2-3	CATSDPLGQVRDTQYF
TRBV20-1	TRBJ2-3	CSARTSGEDTQYF
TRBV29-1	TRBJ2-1	CSVPKGAGGSYNEQFF
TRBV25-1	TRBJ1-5	CASSGSGWSNQPQHF
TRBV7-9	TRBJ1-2	CASSPAGGLSYGYTF
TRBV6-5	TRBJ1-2	CASTDPPVGAHGYTF
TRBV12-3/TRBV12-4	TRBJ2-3	CASNSLQGVTDTQYF
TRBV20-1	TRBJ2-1	CSAREGSGRAFEQFF
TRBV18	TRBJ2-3	CASATAGGTDTQYF
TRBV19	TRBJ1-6	CASGGRGPDYNSPLHF
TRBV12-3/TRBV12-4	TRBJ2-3	CASSSRTSAPHLTQYF
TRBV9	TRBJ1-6	CASSVGQGGNSPLHF
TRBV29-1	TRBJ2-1	CSAVGHISYNEQFF
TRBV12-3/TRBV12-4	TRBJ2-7	CASTLTGNEQYF
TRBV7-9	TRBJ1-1	CASSVAGPPNTEAFF
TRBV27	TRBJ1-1	CASRQPWTGNTEAFF
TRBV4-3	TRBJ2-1	CASSQWSGPIQSSYNEQFF
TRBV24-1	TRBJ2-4	CATSDLPVGGAKNIQYF